This T cell receptor (beta chain) came from a study of regulatory T cells in long-lasting Graves disease. Study details: The criterion for persistent Graves' disease was over 5 years of antithyroid drugs with positive TSH receptor antibodies.

V was clipped by 3 bases and J by 2 bases; unmatched bases: 8. Germline assignment: CDR1 MNHEY and CDR2 SMNVEV (reference sequence). The CDR3 spans 18 residues. Study-wide findings and caveats: TRBV28, TRBJ1-2 and TRBJ2-5 emerged as the favored segments in persistent disease. Persistent Graves' patients possessed reduced TCR diversity relative to recently diagnosed ones. New patients shared some 890 public clonotypes, fewer than the approximately 2,500 shared by persistent patients.

This clonotype was counted a few times. Its cognate antigen is unknown. Noted time point: persistent/refractory GD, antithyroid drugs over 5 years with positive TRAb. Extracted RNA from PBMCs served as the source of the TCR library. CDR3 regions were amplified by Arm-PCR using iRepertoire HTBI primers to build TCR beta libraries. TCRdb recomputed calls from the multiplex PCR reads with MiXCR, one row per CDR3 protein. The sample has approximately 380,000 distinct CDR3 sequences, less than 25% seen once; the top ten hold around 21%. Specimen: peripheral blood mononuclear cells (PBMCs), collected when the disease was refractory, from a patient treated with antithyroid drugs. This sequence originates from a female donor with Graves disease. The chain is built from TRBV27 and TRBJ2-6; 9 positions agree with TRBD1. CDR3 region: CASSLTRDRVTGANVLTF. The CDR3 DNA reads as TGTGCCAGCAGTTTGACCCGGGACAGGGTTACTGGGGCCAACGTCCTGACTTTC.